The 26 T cell receptor beta chains below all came from one sample that was sequenced in a study of CD8 T cells in ankylosing spondylitis. Study-level findings and limits: A TCR beta motif made of 7 to 9 highly homologous variants seemed typical of ankylosing spondylitis blood.

TCRdb processed the 5' RACE reads anew with MiXCR; each CDR3 protein has one entry. The data hold fewer than 550,000 distinct CDR3 sequences, with about 5.2% observed a single time. What these receptors recognize is not known. Sequencing was performed on blood, either unsorted or a sorted T cell fraction (not recorded which). These receptors all come from a male donor with ankylosing spondylitis.

Many counts were recorded for this clonotype. The chain combines TRBV7-2 with TRBJ2-3; 10 bases are a match to TRBD2. Per germline, CDR1 SGHTA and CDR2 FQGNSA. Losses at the gene ends were 3 bases for V and 4 bases for J; bases not matched to a gene: 4. The CDR3 is made up of 15 amino acids. CDR3 DNA: TGTGCCAGCAGCTTTCAAAGCGGGGGGGCAGATACGCAGTATTTT. It specifies CASSFQSGGADTQYF.

The chain is built from TRBV15 and TRBJ1-5; 8 bases line up with TRBD1. The CDR3 contains 17 residues. Looked up from germline, CDR1 is LNHNV and CDR2 is YYDKDF (reference sequence). V gave up 2 bases and J gave up 4 bases; unmatched junction bases: 10. The DNA for the CDR3 is TGTGCCACCAGCAGATACAGGGGACAGGCCTTTAATCAGCCCCAGCATTTT. This translates into CATSRYRGQAFNQPQHF.

This clonotype was recorded at least ten times. J is TRBJ2-5 and V is TRBV5-1, with 9 bases matching TRBD1. Germline V lookup: CDR1 SGHRS, CDR2 YFSETQ. V dropped 0 bases and J dropped 3; count of bases not matched to a gene: 0. The CDR3 extends over 14 amino acids. CDR3 region: CASSLGQGEETQYF. The CDR3 DNA is TGCGCCAGCAGCTTGGGACAGGGGGAAGAGACCCAGTACTTC. The whole variable domain, remainder taken from reference TRBV5-1 and TRBJ2-5, is KAGVTQTPRYLIKTRGQQVTLSCSPISGHRSVSWYQQTPGQGLQFLFEYFSETQRNKGNFPGRFSGRQFSNSRSEMNVSTLELGDSALYLCASSLGQGEETQYFGPGTRLLVL.

V is TRBV18 and J is TRBJ2-7; the D gene is possibly TRBD1 (6 bases). The germline V gene has CDR1 KGHSH and CDR2 LQKENI. Trimming took 3 bases from V and 3 from J, leaving 18 bases between them. CDR3 length equals 16 residues. The CDR3 coding sequence is TGTGCCAGCTCACCGAGGGTACAGGGAGTCATCTACGAGCAGTACTTC. Translating gives CASSPRVQGVIYEQYF.

This clonotype was detected many times. The chain links TRBV29-1 to TRBJ1-1; D gene uncertain. There are 11 residues in the CDR3. V gave up 5 bases and J gave up 3 bases, with 7 bases separating them. From germline, CDR1 is SQVTM and CDR2 ANQGSEA. In DNA, the CDR3 is TGCAGCGTTTTAATGGACACTGAAGCTTTCTTT. Translated: CSVLMDTEAFF.

A remark on this clonotype: Given a much more abundant clone one base away, this may be a read error. The chain employs TRBV10-3 and TRBJ2-1; no firm D call. Germline values: CDR1 ENHRY, CDR2 SYGVKD. The CDR3 has 16 residues. The CDR3 region is CAFRDTRPVRYNEQFF. For the CDR3, the DNA is TGTGCCTTCAGAGACACCAGGCCGGTAAGATACAATGAGCAGTTCTTC.

At least ten counts were recorded for this clonotype. The V call is TRBV5-1, the J call TRBJ2-3; D perhaps matches TRBD1 (5 bases). The CDR3 is 15 amino acids. CDR1 and CDR2 from the germline V gene are SGHRS and YFSETQ. Trimming left V 3 bases short and J 0 bases short, with 11 bases between. The chain's CDR3 is CASSSRGHSTDTQYF. The CDR3 nucleotides read TGCGCCAGCAGCTCTCGCGGACACAGCACAGATACGCAGTATTTT.

This chain connects TRBV7-9 to TRBJ2-3; 8 bases line up with TRBD2. V shed 7 bases, J shed 4 bases, and the junction held 10 bases outside the gene matches. This CDR3 is built from 15 residues. Germline V gene lookup returns CDR1 SEHNR and CDR2 FQNEAQ (reference sequence). CDR3 bases: TGTGCCAGCAATTCCCTAGCGGGCGGTTCAGATACGCAGTATTTT. This translates into CASNSLAGGSDTQYF.

This clonotype has ten or more counts. The chain has TRBV5-1 and TRBJ2-7; 10 positions match TRBD2. Germline V gives CDR1 SGHRS, CDR2 YFSETQ. The ends lost 0 bases at V and 4 bases at J; junction bases unmatched: 4. The CDR3 runs 15 residues. The CDR3 DNA is TGCGCCAGCAGCTTGGTTACAGCGGGAGGGTACGAGCAGTACTTC. This codes for CASSLVTAGGYEQYF.

The chain has TRBV6-2 or TRBV6-3 and TRBJ2-7; TRBD1 or TRBD2 may be the D gene (5 bases each). The CDR3 covers 14 residues. CDR1 is MNHEY, CDR2 SVGEGT, per germline. Trimming stripped 2 bases from V and 3 bases from J, with 11 bases between. In nucleotides, the CDR3 is TGTGCCAGCAGTTACGTGGGACCCTACTACGAGCAGTACTTC. This codes for CASSYVGPYYEQYF.

This clonotype was found many times. This chain uses TRBV24-1 with TRBJ2-2; D call uncertain. Germline values: CDR1 KGHDR, CDR2 SFDVKD. V lost 7 bases and J lost 4, with 6 bases in between. The CDR3 extends over 12 amino acids. The CDR3 loop is CATSRATGELFF. In nucleotides, the CDR3 is TGTGCCACCAGCCGGGCCACCGGGGAGCTGTTTTTT.

This clonotype was found many times. The CDR3 spells CASSLVTGVNYGYTF. The CDR3 DNA reads TGCGCCAGCAGCTTGGTTACAGGGGTGAACTATGGCTACACCTTC. The chain uses TRBV5-1 and TRBJ1-2; 7 bases fit TRBD1. The CDR3 loop spans 15 amino acids. J gave up 2 bases and V 0 bases, and 4 bases lay outside the gene matches. Germline values: CDR1 SGHRS, CDR2 YFSETQ.

The chain joins TRBV5-1 to TRBJ2-1; D unresolved. V was cut by 1 base and J by 9 bases, with 20 bases left in between. This CDR3 has 16 amino acids. Germline values: CDR1 SGHRS, CDR2 YFSETQ. CDR3 residues: CASSLSFVDPYGEQFF. In nucleotides, the CDR3 is TGCGCCAGCAGCTTGTCGTTTGTCGACCCTTATGGTGAGCAGTTCTTC.

The V gene is TRBV20-1, the J gene TRBJ2-2, with D hard to call. Trimming removed 1 base from V and 6 bases from J, with 12 bases in between. Germline-derived CDR1 and CDR2 are DFQATT and SNEGSKA (reference sequence). The length of the CDR3 is 14 residues. CDR3 nucleotide sequence: TGCAGTGCTAGAGTCGGTGACGGTTCCGGGGAGCTGTTTTTT. This gives the protein CSARVGDGSGELFF.

The V call is TRBV28, the J call TRBJ2-3, with D possibly called TRBD1 or TRBD2 (5 bases each). Trimming took off 6 bases at V and 0 bases at J, with 16 bases between the two ends. Germline CDR1 MDHEN, CDR2 SYDVKM. CDR3 length: 16 amino acids. Here the CDR3 DNA reads TGTGCCAGCAGCCTCGCCGGGACGCCGAGCACAGATACGCAGTATTTT. Translation: CASSLAGTPSTDTQYF.

The table lists this clonotype with many counts. This rearrangement joins TRBV4-2 to TRBJ2-2; possibly TRBD1 for D (5 bases). The V end was cut by 0 bases, the J end by 0 bases, with 14 bases between. There are 18 residues in the CDR3. Germline CDR1 and CDR2: LGHNA and YNFKEQ. The CDR3 nucleotides read TGTGCCAGCAGCCAAGATCCTCCAGGGTCGGCGAACACCGGGGAGCTGTTTTTT. It yields the protein CASSQDPPGSANTGELFF.

This clonotype has ten or more counts. This CDR3 is CSAEFGRSYGYTF. The DNA for the CDR3 is TGCAGTGCAGAATTTGGTCGAAGCTATGGCTACACCTTC. This chain connects TRBV20-1 to TRBJ1-2; D unresolved. The germline gives CDR1 DFQATT, CDR2 SNEGSKA (reference sequence). V dropped 6 bases and J dropped 4 bases, with 15 bases sitting between them. The CDR3 sequence is 13 residues long.

This clonotype was recorded many times. The chain employs TRBV20-1 and TRBJ2-2, with 7 bases matching TRBD1. V trimming: 2 bases; J trimming: 5 bases; junction bases outside the gene matches: 8. Germline V gene data show CDR1 as DFQATT and CDR2 as SNEGSKA (reference sequence). There are 15 residues in the CDR3. The chain's CDR3 is CSARPSTGRTGELFF. The CDR3 region has the DNA TGCAGTGCTAGACCGTCGACAGGGCGAACCGGGGAGCTGTTTTTT.

This clonotype was observed at least ten times. The chain employs TRBV6-1 and TRBJ1-1, with D hard to call. V was pared by 4 bases and J by 1 base, with 13 bases between. Germline assignment: CDR1 MNHNS and CDR2 SASEGT. The CDR3 has 15 amino acids. Written as DNA, the CDR3 is TGTGCCAGCAGTGGCTTGAGAGGATCGAACACTGAAGCTTTCTTT. This sequence encodes CASSGLRGSNTEAFF.

This clonotype occurred many times. V is TRBV5-1 and J is TRBJ2-1, with unresolved D. V gave up 4 bases and J gave up 2 bases, with 13 bases separating them. The germline CDR1 and CDR2 sequences are SGHRS and YFSETQ. The CDR3 runs 15 residues. CDR3 residues: CASSRRATTYNEQFF. The CDR3 DNA reads TGCGCCAGCAGCCGCCGGGCTACCACCTACAATGAGCAGTTCTTC.

This chain connects TRBV27 to TRBJ2-1; 7 bases line up with TRBD2. The CDR3 is made up of 16 amino acids. V was pared by 6 bases and J by 7 bases, with 15 bases of the junction left unmatched. Germline V gene data show CDR1 as MNHEY and CDR2 as SMNVEV (reference sequence). The CDR3 nucleotides read TGTGCCAGCAGACCTCTTGGGGGAGGGCCTTGGAATGAGCAGTTCTTC. It is translated as CASRPLGGGPWNEQFF.

This rearrangement joins TRBV20-1 to TRBJ2-5; D might be TRBD1 (6 bases). V was trimmed by 3 bases and J by 5 bases, leaving 19 bases between them. Germline V gives CDR1 DFQATT, CDR2 SNEGSKA (reference sequence). This CDR3 has 15 amino acids. The CDR3 region is CSASLTRGMGETQYF. The CDR3 nucleotides are TGCAGTGCTAGTCTTACTAGGGGGATGGGGGAGACCCAGTACTTC.

This clonotype appeared many times. The V gene is TRBV20-1, the J gene TRBJ2-5, with 10 nucleotides matching TRBD2. Germline values: CDR1 DFQATT, CDR2 SNEGSKA (reference sequence). The trim removed 4 bases at V and 7 bases at J, leaving 9 bases unmatched. CDR3 length: 14 residues. The CDR3 sequence is CSAKILAGVGTQYF. For the CDR3, the DNA is TGCAGTGCTAAAATTCTAGCGGGAGTCGGGACCCAGTACTTC.

In this sample, this clonotype turned up many times. The genes are TRBV25-1 and TRBJ2-1, with TRBD2 matching 12 bases. This CDR3 is built from 16 residues. The germline gives CDR1 MGHDK, CDR2 SYGVNS. V shed 4 bases, J shed 7 bases, and the junction held 8 bases outside the gene matches. CDR3 DNA sequence: TGTGCCAGCAGTGGTCCGACTAGCGGGAGAGAAAATGAGCAGTTCTTC. It translates to CASSGPTSGRENEQFF.

This chain links TRBV5-5 with TRBJ1-5, with D maybe TRBD1 (5 bases). The CDR3 is 16 residues long. In germline, CDR1 is SGHKS, CDR2 YYEKEE (reference sequence). Trimming removed 4 bases from V and 6 bases from J, with 20 bases in between. CDR3 bases: TGTGCCAGCAGCCCGTCACCCGAGCGGGGGAGTCAGCCCCAGCATTTT. It specifies CASSPSPERGSQPQHF. The full variable domain, completed using reference TRBV5-5 and TRBJ1-5, is DAGVTQSPTHLIKTRGQQVTLRCSPISGHKSVSWYQQVLGQGPQFIFQYYEKEERGRGNFPDRFSARQFPNYSSELNVNALLLGDSALYLCASSPSPERGSQPQHFGDGTRLSIL.

This clonotype was seen repeatedly, ten times or more. This chain uses TRBV7-9 with TRBJ2-7, with D possibly being TRBD1 (7 bases). This CDR3 has 15 amino acids. Germline V CDR1 and CDR2: SEHNR, FQNEAQ (reference sequence). With 1 base removed from V and 6 bases from J, the gap between germline ends came to 16 bases. The CDR3 DNA reads TGTGCCAGCAGCTTAGGCTATCCAGGGGGGTCCGAGCAGTACTTC. Protein sequence: CASSLGYPGGSEQYF.